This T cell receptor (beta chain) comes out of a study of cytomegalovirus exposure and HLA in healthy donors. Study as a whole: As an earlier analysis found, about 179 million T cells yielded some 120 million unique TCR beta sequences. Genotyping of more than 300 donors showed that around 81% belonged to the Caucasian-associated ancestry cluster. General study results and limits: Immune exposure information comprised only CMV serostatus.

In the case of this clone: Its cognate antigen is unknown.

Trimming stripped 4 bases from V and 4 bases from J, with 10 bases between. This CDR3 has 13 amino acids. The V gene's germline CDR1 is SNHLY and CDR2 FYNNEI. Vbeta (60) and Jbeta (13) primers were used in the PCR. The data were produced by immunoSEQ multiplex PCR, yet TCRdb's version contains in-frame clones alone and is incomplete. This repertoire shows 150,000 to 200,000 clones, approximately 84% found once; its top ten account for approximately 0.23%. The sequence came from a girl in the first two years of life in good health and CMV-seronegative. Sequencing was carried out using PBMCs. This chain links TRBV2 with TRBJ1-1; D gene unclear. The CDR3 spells CASSGGEGTEAFF. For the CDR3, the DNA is TGTGCCAGCAGTGGGGGTGAGGGCACTGAAGCTTTCTTT.